This T cell receptor beta chain was captured by sequencing in a study of cytomegalovirus exposure and HLA in healthy donors. The study ran its PCR with 60 Vbeta and 13 Jbeta primers. The method was immunoSEQ multiplex PCR; TCRdb's version includes in-frame clones alone and lacks a portion of them. Of approximately 180,000 clones in the sample, about 12% are singletons; the top ten hold 7.8%. The receptor was isolated from a middle-aged man in good health and CMV-seropositive. Sequenced sample: PBMCs.

CDR3 sequence: CASSPDRGSKTQYF. CDR3 DNA: TGTGCCAGCAGCCCCGACAGGGGGTCGAAGACCCAGTACTTC. The gene calls are TRBV9 and TRBJ2-5; the match to TRBD1 covers 9 bases. Unmatched junction bases numbered 7, after V lost 4 bases and J lost 6 bases. From germline, CDR1 is SGDLS and CDR2 YYNGEE. The CDR3 has 14 residues.